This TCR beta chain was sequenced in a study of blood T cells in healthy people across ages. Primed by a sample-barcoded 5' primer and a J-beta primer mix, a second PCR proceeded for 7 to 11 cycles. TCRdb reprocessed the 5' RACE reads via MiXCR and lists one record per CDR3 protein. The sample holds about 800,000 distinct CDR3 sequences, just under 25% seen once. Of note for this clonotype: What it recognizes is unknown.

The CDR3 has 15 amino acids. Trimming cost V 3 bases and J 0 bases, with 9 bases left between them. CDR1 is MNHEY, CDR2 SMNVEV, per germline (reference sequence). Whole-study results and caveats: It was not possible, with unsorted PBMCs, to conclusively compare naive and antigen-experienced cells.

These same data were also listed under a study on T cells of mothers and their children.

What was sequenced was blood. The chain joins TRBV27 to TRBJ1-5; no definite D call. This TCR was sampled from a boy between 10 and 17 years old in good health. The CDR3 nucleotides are TGTGCCAGCAGTTTCGACGGCTATAGCAATCAGCCCCAGCATTTT. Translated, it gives CASSFDGYSNQPQHF.